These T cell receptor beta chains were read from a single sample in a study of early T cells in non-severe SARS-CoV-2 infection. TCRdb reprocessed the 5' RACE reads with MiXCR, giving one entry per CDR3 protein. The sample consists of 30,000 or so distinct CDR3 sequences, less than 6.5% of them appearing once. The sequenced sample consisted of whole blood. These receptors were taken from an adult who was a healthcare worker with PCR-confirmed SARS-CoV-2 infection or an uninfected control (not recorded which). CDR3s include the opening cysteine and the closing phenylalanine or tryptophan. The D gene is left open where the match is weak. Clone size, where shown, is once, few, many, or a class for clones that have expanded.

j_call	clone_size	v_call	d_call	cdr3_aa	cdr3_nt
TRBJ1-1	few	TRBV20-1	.	CSAHQLGRTNTEAFF	TGCAGTGCTCATCAACTCGGACGGACGAACACTGAAGCTTTCTTT
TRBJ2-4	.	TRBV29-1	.	CSVEGARKDIQYF	TGCAGCGTTGAGGGCGCACGCAAAGACATTCAGTACTTC
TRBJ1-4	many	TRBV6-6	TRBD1	CASSPPGQENEKLFF	TGTGCCAGCAGTCCCCCCGGACAGGAAAATGAAAAACTGTTTTTT
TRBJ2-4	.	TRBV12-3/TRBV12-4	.	CASSLPRAWGNIQYF	TGTGCCAGCAGTTTACCCCGGGCCTGGGGCAACATTCAGTACTTC
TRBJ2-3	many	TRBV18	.	CASSPPRLRSTDTQYF	TGTGCCAGCTCACCACCGCGCCTTCGTAGCACAGATACGCAGTATTTT
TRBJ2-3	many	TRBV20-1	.	CSARGGGGTDTQYF	TGCAGTGCTAGAGGTGGTGGGGGAACAGATACGCAGTATTTT
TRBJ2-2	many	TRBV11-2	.	CASSFGQRVDTGELFF	TGTGCCAGCAGCTTCGGCCAGCGGGTCGACACCGGGGAGCTGTTTTTT
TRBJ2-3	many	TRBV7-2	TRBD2	CASSLGLASGTDTQYF	TGTGCCAGCAGCCTCGGACTAGCTAGTGGAACAGATACGCAGTATTTT
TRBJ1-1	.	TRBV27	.	CASSEWGAEAFF	TGTGCCAGCAGTGAGTGGGGGGCTGAAGCTTTCTTT
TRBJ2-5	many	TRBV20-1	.	CSARLPNQETQYF	TGCAGTGCTAGACTCCCAAACCAAGAGACCCAGTACTTC
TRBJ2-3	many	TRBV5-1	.	CASSTSGGGDTQYF	TGCGCCAGCAGCACGTCAGGGGGAGGAGATACGCAGTATTTT
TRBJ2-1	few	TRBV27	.	CASSFRPRAPEQFF	TGTGCCAGCAGTTTTCGTCCCAGGGCTCCTGAGCAGTTCTTC
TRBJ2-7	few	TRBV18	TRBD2	CASSPRPLAAYEQYF	TGTGCCAGCTCCCCTCGGCCACTAGCGGCCTACGAGCAGTACTTC
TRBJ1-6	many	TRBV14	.	CASSQAPVMYSPLHF	TGTGCCAGCAGCCAAGCCCCCGTGATGTACTCACCCCTCCACTTT
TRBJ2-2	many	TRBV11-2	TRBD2	CASSTGGRDTGELFF	TGTGCCAGCAGCACAGGCGGGAGGGACACCGGGGAGCTGTTTTTT
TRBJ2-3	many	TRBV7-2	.	CASSLGDPYTQYF	TGTGCCAGCAGCTTAGGGGACCCGTATACGCAGTATTTT
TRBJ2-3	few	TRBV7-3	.	CASAPIGGGSDTQYF	TGTGCCAGCGCCCCCATAGGGGGGGGATCGGATACGCAGTATTTT
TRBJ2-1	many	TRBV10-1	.	CASSGNSDRAGSYNEQFF	TGCGCCAGCAGTGGTAATAGCGACCGCGCCGGCTCCTACAATGAGCAGTTCTTC
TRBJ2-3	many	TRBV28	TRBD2	CASSSRGGSTDTQYF	TGTGCCAGCAGTTCCCGGGGGGGGAGCACAGATACGCAGTATTTT
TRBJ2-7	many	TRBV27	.	CASSLQSFEHEQYF	TGTGCCAGCAGTTTACAGTCTTTTGAGCACGAGCAGTACTTC
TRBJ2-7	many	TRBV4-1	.	CASSHRQEMEQYF	TGCGCCAGCAGCCACAGACAGGAGATGGAGCAGTACTTC
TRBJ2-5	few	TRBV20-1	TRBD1	CSAGQGGLGETQYF	TGCAGTGCTGGACAGGGGGGTCTAGGAGAGACCCAGTACTTC
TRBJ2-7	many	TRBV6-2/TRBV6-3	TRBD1	CASGTGGYEQYF	TGTGCCAGCGGGACAGGGGGCTACGAGCAGTACTTC
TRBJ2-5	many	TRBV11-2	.	CASTRRGGEETQYF	TGTGCCAGCACCCGACGTGGGGGAGAAGAGACCCAGTACTTC
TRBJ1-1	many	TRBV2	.	CASVGQGATEVFF	.
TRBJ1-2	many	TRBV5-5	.	CASSPRDDYGYTF	TGTGCCAGCAGCCCCCGGGACGACTATGGCTACACCTTC
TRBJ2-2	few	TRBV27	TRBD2	CASSKGTSWAGELFF	TGTGCCAGCAGTAAAGGGACTAGTTGGGCCGGGGAGCTGTTTTTT
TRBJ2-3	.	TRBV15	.	CATSPGSTDTQYF	TGTGCCACCTCCCCTGGGTCAACAGATACGCAGTATTTT
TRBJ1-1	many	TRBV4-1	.	CASSPGNLHTEAFF	TGCGCCAGCAGCCCGGGGAATCTGCACACTGAAGCTTTCTTT
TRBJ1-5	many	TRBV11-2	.	CASSAMTGHYQPQHF	TGTGCCAGCAGCGCCATGACGGGACACTATCAGCCCCAGCATTTT
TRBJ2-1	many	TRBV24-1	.	CATSDLIGEQFF	TGTGCCACCAGTGATTTGATCGGTGAGCAGTTCTTC
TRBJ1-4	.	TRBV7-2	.	CASSSDIATNEKLFF	TGTGCCAGCAGCTCAGACATAGCAACTAATGAAAAACTGTTTTTT
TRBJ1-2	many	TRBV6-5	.	CASRVGGPNYGYTF	TGTGCCAGCAGAGTAGGTGGCCCTAACTATGGCTACACCTTC